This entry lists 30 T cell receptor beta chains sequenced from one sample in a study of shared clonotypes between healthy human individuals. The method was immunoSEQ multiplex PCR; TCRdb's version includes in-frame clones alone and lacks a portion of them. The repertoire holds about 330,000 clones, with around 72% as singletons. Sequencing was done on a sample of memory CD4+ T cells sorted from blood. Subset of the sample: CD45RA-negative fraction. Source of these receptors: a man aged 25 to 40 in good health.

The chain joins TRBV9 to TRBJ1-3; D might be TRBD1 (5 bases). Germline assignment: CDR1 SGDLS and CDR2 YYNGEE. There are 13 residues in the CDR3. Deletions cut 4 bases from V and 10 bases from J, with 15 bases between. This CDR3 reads CASSPGPQQTIYF. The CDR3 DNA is TGTGCCAGCAGCCCGGGACCCCAGCAAACCATATATTTT.

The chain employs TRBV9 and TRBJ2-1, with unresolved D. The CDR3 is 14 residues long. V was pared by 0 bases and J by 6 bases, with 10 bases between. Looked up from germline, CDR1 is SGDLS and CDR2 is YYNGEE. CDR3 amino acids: CASSVVESLNEQFF. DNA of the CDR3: TGTGCCAGCAGCGTAGTCGAATCCCTCAATGAGCAGTTCTTC.

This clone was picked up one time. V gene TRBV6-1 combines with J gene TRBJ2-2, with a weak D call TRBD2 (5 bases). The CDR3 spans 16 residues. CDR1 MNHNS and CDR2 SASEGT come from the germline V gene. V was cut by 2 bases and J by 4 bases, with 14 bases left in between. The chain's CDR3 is CASSEQISELTGELFF. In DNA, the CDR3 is TGTGCCAGCAGTGAACAGATTAGCGAACTCACCGGGGAGCTGTTTTTT.

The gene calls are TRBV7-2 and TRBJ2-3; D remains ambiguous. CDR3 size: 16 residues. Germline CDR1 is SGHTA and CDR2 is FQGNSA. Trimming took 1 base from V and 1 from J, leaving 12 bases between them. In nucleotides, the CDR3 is TGTGCCAGCAGCTTAGGAGACTGGCTCCGCACAGATACGCAGTATTTT. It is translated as CASSLGDWLRTDTQYF.

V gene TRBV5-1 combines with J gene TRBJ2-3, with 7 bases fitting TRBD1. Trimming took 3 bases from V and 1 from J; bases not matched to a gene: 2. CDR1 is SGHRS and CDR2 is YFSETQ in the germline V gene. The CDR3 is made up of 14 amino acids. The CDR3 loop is CASSYGQGTDTQYF. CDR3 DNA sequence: TGCGCCAGCAGCTACGGACAGGGCACAGATACGCAGTATTTT.

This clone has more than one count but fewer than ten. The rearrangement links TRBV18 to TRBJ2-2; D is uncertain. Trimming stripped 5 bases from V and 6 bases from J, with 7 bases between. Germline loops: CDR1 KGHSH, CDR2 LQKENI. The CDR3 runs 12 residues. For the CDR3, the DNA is TGTGCCAGCTCAAAATACGCCGGGGAGCTGTTTTTT. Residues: CASSKYAGELFF.

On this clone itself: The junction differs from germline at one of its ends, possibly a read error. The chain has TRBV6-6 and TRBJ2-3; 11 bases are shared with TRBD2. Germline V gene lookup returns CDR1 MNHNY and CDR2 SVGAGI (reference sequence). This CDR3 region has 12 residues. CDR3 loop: CASSYRGLAAMF. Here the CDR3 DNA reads TGTGCCAGCAGTTACCGGGGACTAGCGGCCATGTTT.

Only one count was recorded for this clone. The CDR3 region has the DNA TGCGCCAGCACTCCGAGGACCCAGAATCTAGGGCCGACGAGTGGCTACACCTTC. This gives the protein CASTPRTQNLGPTSGYTF. The chain couples TRBV4-1 to TRBJ1-2; D not certain. Trimming took 7 bases from V and 7 from J, leaving 31 bases between them. The CDR3 contains 18 residues. Germline lookup yields CDR1 MGHRA and CDR2 YSYEKL.

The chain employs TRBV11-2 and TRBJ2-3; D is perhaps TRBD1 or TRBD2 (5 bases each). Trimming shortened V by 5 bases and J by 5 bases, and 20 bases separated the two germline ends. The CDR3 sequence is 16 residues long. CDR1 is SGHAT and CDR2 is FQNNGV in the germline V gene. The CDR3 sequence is CASSTHRGAGQDTQYF. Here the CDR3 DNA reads TGTGCCAGCAGCACTCATAGGGGTGCGGGCCAAGATACGCAGTATTTT.

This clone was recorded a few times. The CDR3 sequence: CASRISGDTQYF. DNA of the CDR3: TGTGCCAGTAGGATTAGCGGGGATACGCAGTATTTT. This sequence joins TRBV19 and TRBJ2-3; 7 bases map to TRBD2. CDR1 and CDR2 from the germline V gene are LNHDA and SQIVND (reference sequence). The V and J ends lost 6 bases and 6 bases, in that order; junction bases with no gene match: 3. CDR3 size: 12 residues.

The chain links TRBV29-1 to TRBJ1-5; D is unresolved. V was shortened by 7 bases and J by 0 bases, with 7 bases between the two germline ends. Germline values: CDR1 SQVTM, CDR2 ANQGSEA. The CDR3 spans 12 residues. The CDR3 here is CSAANSNQPQHF. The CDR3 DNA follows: TGCAGCGCTGCGAATAGCAATCAGCCCCAGCATTTT. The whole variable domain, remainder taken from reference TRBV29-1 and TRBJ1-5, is SAVISQKPSRDICQRGTSLTIQCQVDSQVTMMFWYRQQPGQSLTLIATANQGSEATYESGFVIDKFPISRPNLTFSTLTVSNMSPEDSSIYLCSAANSNQPQHFGDGTRLSIL.

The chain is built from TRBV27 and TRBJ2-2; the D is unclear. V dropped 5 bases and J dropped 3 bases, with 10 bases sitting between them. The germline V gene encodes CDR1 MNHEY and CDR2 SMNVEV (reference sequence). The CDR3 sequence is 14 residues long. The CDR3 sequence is CASSPWPDTGELFF. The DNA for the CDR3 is TGTGCCAGCAGTCCCTGGCCGGACACCGGGGAGCTGTTTTTT.

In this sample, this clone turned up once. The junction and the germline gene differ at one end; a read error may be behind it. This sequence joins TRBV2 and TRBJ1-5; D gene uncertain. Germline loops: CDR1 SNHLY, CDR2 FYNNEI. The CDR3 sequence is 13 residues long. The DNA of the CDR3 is TGTGCCGGCAGTGTTGATGAGACTTCGGCCCAGCATTTT. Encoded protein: CAGSVDETSAQHF.

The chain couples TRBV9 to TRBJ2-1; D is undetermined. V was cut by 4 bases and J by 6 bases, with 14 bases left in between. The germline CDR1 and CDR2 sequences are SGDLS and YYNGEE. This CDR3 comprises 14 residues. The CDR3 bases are TGTGCCAGCAGCTTGACCCCGGAAGGCAATGAGCAGTTCTTC. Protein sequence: CASSLTPEGNEQFF.

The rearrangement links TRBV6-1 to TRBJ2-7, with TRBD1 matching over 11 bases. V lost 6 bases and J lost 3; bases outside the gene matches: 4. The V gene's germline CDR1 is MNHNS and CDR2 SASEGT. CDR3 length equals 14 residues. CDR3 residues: CASRGTGGNYEQYF. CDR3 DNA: TGTGCCAGCAGGGGGACAGGGGGAAACTACGAGCAGTACTTC.

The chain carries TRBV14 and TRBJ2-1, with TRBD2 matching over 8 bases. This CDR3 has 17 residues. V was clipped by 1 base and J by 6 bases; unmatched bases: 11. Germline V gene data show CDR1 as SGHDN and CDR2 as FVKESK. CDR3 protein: CASSQGLSGLGSNEQFF. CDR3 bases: TGTGCCAGCAGCCAAGGACTGTCGGGACTAGGCAGCAATGAGCAGTTCTTC.

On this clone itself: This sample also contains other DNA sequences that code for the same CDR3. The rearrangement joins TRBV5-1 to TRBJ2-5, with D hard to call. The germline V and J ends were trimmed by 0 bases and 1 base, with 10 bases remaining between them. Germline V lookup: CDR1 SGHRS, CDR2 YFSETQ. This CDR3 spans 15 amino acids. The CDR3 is CASSLAGTSQETQYF. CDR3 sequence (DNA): TGCGCCAGCAGCTTGGCCGGAACCAGCCAAGAGACCCAGTACTTC.

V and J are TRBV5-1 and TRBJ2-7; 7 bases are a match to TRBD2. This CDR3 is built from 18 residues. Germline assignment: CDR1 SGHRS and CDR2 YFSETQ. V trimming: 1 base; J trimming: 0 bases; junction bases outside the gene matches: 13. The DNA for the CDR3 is TGCGCCAGCAGCTTGATGCCGTCCGGGGGGATCAACTCCTACGAGCAGTACTTC. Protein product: CASSLMPSGGINSYEQYF.

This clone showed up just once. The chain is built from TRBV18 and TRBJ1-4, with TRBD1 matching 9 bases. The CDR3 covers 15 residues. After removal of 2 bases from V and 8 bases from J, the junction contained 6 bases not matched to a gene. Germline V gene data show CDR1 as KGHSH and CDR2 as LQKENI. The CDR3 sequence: CASSPAGTGSEKLFF. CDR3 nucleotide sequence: TGTGCCAGCTCACCAGCGGGGACAGGGAGCGAAAAACTGTTTTTT.

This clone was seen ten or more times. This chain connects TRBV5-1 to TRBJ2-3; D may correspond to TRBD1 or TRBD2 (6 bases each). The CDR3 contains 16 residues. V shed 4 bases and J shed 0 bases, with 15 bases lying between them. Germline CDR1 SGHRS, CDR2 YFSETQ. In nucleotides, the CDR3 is TGCGCCAGCAGCACCTTCGGGGGCGGGAGCACAGATACGCAGTATTTT. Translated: CASSTFGGGSTDTQYF.

The CDR3, as DNA: TGCGCCAGCAGCCAATCCGGGACTAGCGGAAATGAGCAGTTCTTC. Translating it yields CASSQSGTSGNEQFF. The rearrangement uses TRBV4-3 and TRBJ2-1, with 11 bases that match TRBD2. The CDR3 is made up of 15 amino acids. Germline trimming cut 2 bases from V and 7 bases from J; bases unmatched to any gene: 4. In germline, CDR1 is LGHNA, CDR2 YSLEER.

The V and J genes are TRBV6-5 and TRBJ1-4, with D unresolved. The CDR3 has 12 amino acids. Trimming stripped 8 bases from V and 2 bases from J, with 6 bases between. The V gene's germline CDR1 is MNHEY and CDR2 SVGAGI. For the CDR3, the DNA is TGTGCCAGCCGGAGGACTAATGAAAAACTGTTTTTT. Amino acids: CASRRTNEKLFF.

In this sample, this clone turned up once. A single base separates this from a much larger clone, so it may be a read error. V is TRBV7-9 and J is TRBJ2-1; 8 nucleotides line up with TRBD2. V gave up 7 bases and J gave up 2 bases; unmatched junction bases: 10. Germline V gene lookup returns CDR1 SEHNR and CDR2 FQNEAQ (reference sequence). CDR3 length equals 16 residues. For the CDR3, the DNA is TGTGCCAGCAAGAAAGGCGGGCGGGAGGCCTACAATGAGCAGTTCTTC. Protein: CASKKGGREAYNEQFF.

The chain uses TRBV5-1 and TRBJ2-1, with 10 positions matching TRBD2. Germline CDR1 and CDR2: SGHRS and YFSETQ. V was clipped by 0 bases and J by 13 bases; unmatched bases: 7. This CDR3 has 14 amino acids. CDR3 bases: TGCGCCAGCAGCTTGGGGGCTAGCGGGAGAGCCCAGTTCTTC. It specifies CASSLGASGRAQFF.

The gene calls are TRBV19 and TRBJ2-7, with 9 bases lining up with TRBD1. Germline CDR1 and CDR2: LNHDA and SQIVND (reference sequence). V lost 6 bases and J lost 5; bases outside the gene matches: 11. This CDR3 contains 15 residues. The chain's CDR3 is CASSLSGTGLDEQYF. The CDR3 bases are TGTGCCAGTAGCCTCTCAGGGACAGGGCTGGACGAGCAGTACTTC.

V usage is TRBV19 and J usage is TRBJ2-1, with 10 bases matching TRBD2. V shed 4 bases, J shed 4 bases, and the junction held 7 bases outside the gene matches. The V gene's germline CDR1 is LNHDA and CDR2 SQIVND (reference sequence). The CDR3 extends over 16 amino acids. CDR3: CASSTASGRAYNEQFF. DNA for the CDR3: TGTGCCAGTAGTACGGCAAGCGGGAGGGCGTACAATGAGCAGTTCTTC.

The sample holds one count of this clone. DNA of the CDR3: TGTGCCAGCTCACCAAGAGGCGCTTGGGAAACTAACTATGGCTACACCTTC. Protein sequence: CASSPRGAWETNYGYTF. The chain joins TRBV18 to TRBJ1-2; D gene uncertain. With 2 bases removed from V and 0 bases from J, the gap between germline ends came to 16 bases. Germline CDR1 is KGHSH and CDR2 is LQKENI. There are 17 residues in the CDR3.

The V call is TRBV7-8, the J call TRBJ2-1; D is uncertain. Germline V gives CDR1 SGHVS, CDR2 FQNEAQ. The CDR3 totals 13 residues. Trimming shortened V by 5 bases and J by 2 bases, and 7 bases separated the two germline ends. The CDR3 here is CASSLGTYNEQFF. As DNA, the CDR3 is TGTGCCAGCAGCCTAGGAACCTACAATGAGCAGTTCTTC.

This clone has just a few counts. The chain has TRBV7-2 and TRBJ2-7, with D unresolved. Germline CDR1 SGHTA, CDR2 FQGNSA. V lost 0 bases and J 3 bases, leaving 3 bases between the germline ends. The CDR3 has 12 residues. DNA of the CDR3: TGTGCCAGCAGCTTAGCCCTCTACGAGCAGTACTTC. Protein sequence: CASSLALYEQYF.

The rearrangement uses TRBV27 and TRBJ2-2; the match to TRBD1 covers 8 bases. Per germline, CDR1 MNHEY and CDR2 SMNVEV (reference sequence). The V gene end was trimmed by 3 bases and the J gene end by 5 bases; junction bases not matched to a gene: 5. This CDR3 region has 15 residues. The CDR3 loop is CASSFGQGQTGELFF. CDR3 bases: TGTGCCAGCAGTTTCGGACAGGGTCAGACCGGGGAGCTGTTTTTT.